Each of the 27 T cell receptor beta chains below was sequenced from the same sample in a study of blood T cell repertoires in COVID-19. Clones were read by immunoSEQ multiplex PCR, and TCRdb kept only the in-frame ones, dropping some. The sample comprises approximately 80,000 clones, around 85% of which are singletons, and 9.6% rests with the top ten. Input material: peripheral blood. The receptor source for this set is a man aged 45-65 years with COVID-19, enrolled during active disease.

The CDR3 DNA sequence: TGCGCCAGCAGTTACTTAGACAGGGACCTTGGCCCTGGGGCCAACGTCCTGACTTTC. It codes for CASSYLDRDLGPGANVLTF. This chain uses TRBV4-1 with TRBJ2-6; 7 nucleotides agree with TRBD1. CDR1 and CDR2 (germline): MGHRA, YSYEKL. V lost 6 bases and J lost 2; bases outside the gene matches: 16. The CDR3 has 19 residues.

The chain combines TRBV27 with TRBJ2-2, with 8 positions matching TRBD1. Trimming removed 4 bases from V and 6 bases from J; junction bases left unmatched: 7. Germline-derived CDR1 and CDR2 are MNHEY and SMNVEV (reference sequence). The CDR3 sequence is 15 residues long. This CDR3 reads CASSSLDRDPGELFF. In DNA, the CDR3 is TGTGCCAGCAGTTCACTGGACAGGGATCCCGGGGAGCTGTTTTTT.

The chain links TRBV9 to TRBJ2-5, with D possibly matching TRBD2 (6 bases). V was clipped by 4 bases and J by 5 bases, with 15 bases between them. The CDR3 covers 14 residues. The germline V gene has CDR1 SGDLS and CDR2 YYNGEE. The CDR3 bases are TGTGCCAGCAGCCTGGACGGGAGTTGGGAGACCCAGTACTTC. Its protein is CASSLDGSWETQYF.

V is TRBV2 and J is TRBJ2-7; possible D gene TRBD1, 6 bases. From germline, CDR1 is SNHLY and CDR2 FYNNEI. The CDR3 is 11 amino acids. The germline V and J ends were trimmed by 7 bases and 4 bases, with 8 bases remaining between them. CDR3 amino acids: CASTGAYEQYF. The CDR3 DNA is TGTGCCAGCACAGGGGCGTACGAGCAGTACTTC.

As concerns this clone: Its ends do not fully match the called genes, so a read error is possible. The chain couples TRBV9 to TRBJ2-5, with a weak D call TRBD2 (6 bases). Per germline, CDR1 SGDLS and CDR2 YYNGEE. The CDR3 is 9 residues long. Here the CDR3 reads CASSPWEDF. CDR3 nucleotides: TGTGCCAGCAGCCCCTGGGAGGACTTC.

The genes are TRBV18 and TRBJ2-7, with 11 bases matching TRBD2. The ends lost 5 bases at V and 1 base at J; junction bases unmatched: 4. Germline V gene lookup returns CDR1 KGHSH and CDR2 LQKENI. CDR3 length: 15 residues. CDR3 DNA sequence: TGTGCCAGCTCATATGGGACTAGCGGATCCTACGAGCAGTACTTC. Translation gives CASSYGTSGSYEQYF.

V gene TRBV27 combines with J gene TRBJ2-5; D is unclear. Germline V lookup: CDR1 MNHEY, CDR2 SMNVEV (reference sequence). The CDR3 covers 15 residues. V lost 6 bases and J lost 2, with 16 bases in between. CDR3 bases: TGTGCCAGCAGCCCATCCTATTCCGAACAAGAGACCCAGTACTTC. Its translation is CASSPSYSEQETQYF.

This chain joins TRBV19 and TRBJ2-1, with 14 bases identical to TRBD2. The CDR3 covers 19 residues. Germline lookup yields CDR1 LNHDA and CDR2 SQIVND (reference sequence). V was clipped by 7 bases and J by 0 bases; unmatched bases: 11. CDR3 DNA sequence: TGTGCCAGTAAAGGGGGGACTAGCGGGAGTACGTCCTCCTACAATGAGCAGTTCTTC. Amino acids: CASKGGTSGSTSSYNEQFF. Full variable domain (rest looked up from reference TRBV19 and TRBJ2-1): DGGITQSPKYLFRKEGQNVTLSCEQNLNHDAMYWYRQDPGQGLRLIYYSQIVNDFQKGDIAEGYSVSREKKESFPLTVTSAQKNPTAFYLCASKGGTSGSTSSYNEQFFGPGTRLTVL.

This chain connects TRBV5-1 to TRBJ2-5, with TRBD2 matching over 10 bases. The CDR3 length is 16 residues. V lost 2 bases to trimming and J lost 2 bases; unmatched junction nucleotides: 6. CDR1 and CDR2 (germline): SGHRS, YFSETQ. Here the CDR3 DNA reads TGCGCCAGCAGCTTCCCCGGACTAGCGGTACAAGAGACCCAGTACTTC. As protein: CASSFPGLAVQETQYF.

V is TRBV14 and J is TRBJ2-7; D is unclear. Trimming left V 3 bases short and J 6 bases short, with 6 bases between. The CDR3 consists of 11 residues. Germline loops: CDR1 SGHDN, CDR2 FVKESK. The DNA for the CDR3 is TGTGCCAGCAGCCAGAACTTCGAGCAGTACTTC. Amino acid sequence: CASSQNFEQYF.

The chain links TRBV6-2 or TRBV6-3 to TRBJ2-1, with D possibly matching TRBD2 (5 bases). The germline V gene encodes CDR1 MNHEY and CDR2 SVGEGT. The CDR3 length is 16 residues. V lost 2 bases, J lost 1 base, and 12 bases lay in between. CDR3 bases: TGTGCCAGCAGTTACGCGGGCGCACGGTCCTACAATGAGCAGTTCTTC. This translates into CASSYAGARSYNEQFF.

The chain uses TRBV9 and TRBJ1-1; D is possibly TRBD1 (5 bases). Germline CDR1 is SGDLS and CDR2 is YYNGEE. The CDR3 runs to 15 residues. The germline V and J ends were trimmed by 4 bases and 2 bases, with 15 bases remaining between them. The CDR3, as DNA: TGTGCCAGCAGCCCAGACCCGGGGGTAAACACTGAAGCTTTCTTT. This gives the protein CASSPDPGVNTEAFF.

The chain joins TRBV9 to TRBJ2-5, with 9 bases aligning to TRBD2. V trimming: 3 bases; J trimming: 5 bases; junction bases outside the gene matches: 11. The CDR3 totals 16 residues. From germline, CDR1 is SGDLS and CDR2 YYNGEE. CDR3 DNA sequence: TGTGCCAGCAGCGCCCCGCGCGGGAGGGCCGGGGAGACCCAGTACTTC. Translated, it gives CASSAPRGRAGETQYF.

The chain joins TRBV5-4 to TRBJ2-7, with 9 bases matching TRBD1. Trimming took 0 bases from V and 7 from J; bases not matched to a gene: 11. This CDR3 is 16 amino acids long. From germline, CDR1 is SGHNT and CDR2 YYREEE (reference sequence). In nucleotides, the CDR3 is TGTGCCAGCAGCTTGGGGGGGACAGGGAGGAGAACGGAGCAGTACTTC. This gives the protein CASSLGGTGRRTEQYF. The full variable domain, with the rest looked up from reference TRBV5-4 and TRBJ2-7, is ETGVTQSPTHLIKTRGQQVTLRCSSQSGHNTVSWYQQALGQGPQFIFQYYREEENGRGNFPPRFSGLQFPNYSSELNVNALELDDSALYLCASSLGGTGRRTEQYFGPGTRLTVT.

The rearrangement links TRBV11-2 to TRBJ2-1, with D perhaps TRBD2 (6 bases). Trimming pared 4 bases from V and 13 bases from J, leaving 26 bases between. CDR1 and CDR2 from the germline V gene are SGHAT and FQNNGV. The CDR3 spans 16 residues. Here the CDR3 reads CASSSKIGTPRIDQFF. Here the CDR3 DNA reads TGTGCCAGCAGCTCGAAAATCGGGACTCCACGGATCGATCAGTTCTTC.

V is TRBV12-3 or TRBV12-4 and J is TRBJ1-2, with a tentative D call TRBD1 (5 bases). Trimming left V 5 bases short and J 3 bases short, with 10 bases between. The CDR3 has 13 residues. For the CDR3, the DNA is TGTGCCAGCAGTGCCGGCAGGGACTATGGCTACACCTTC. It translates to CASSAGRDYGYTF.

The gene calls are TRBV3-1 (or the pseudogene TRBV3-2) and TRBJ2-7; TRBD2 might be the D (7 bases). This CDR3 is 13 amino acids long. V lost 6 bases and J lost 7, with 16 bases in between. Germline V gene sequence: CDR1 LGHDT, CDR2 YNNKEL (reference sequence). CDR3 residues: CASSLGGVREQYF. The CDR3 DNA sequence: TGTGCCAGCAGTCTAGGGGGGGTAAGGGAGCAGTACTTC.

The chain joins TRBV7-9 to TRBJ1-4, with D possibly matching TRBD1 (5 bases). Germline CDR1 is SEHNR and CDR2 is FQNEAQ (reference sequence). The CDR3 has 14 amino acids. The V end was cut by 1 base, the J end by 6 bases, with 9 bases between. CDR3 amino acids: CASSLEGGDEKLFF. In nucleotides, the CDR3 is TGTGCCAGCAGCTTAGAGGGAGGGGATGAAAAACTGTTTTTT. Full variable domain (remainder filled in from reference TRBV7-9 and TRBJ1-4): DTGVSQNPRHKITKRGQNVTFRCDPISEHNRLYWYRQTLGQGPEFLTYFQNEAQLEKSRLLSDRFSAERPKGSFSTLEIQRTEQGDSAMYLCASSLEGGDEKLFFGSGTQLSVL.

The chain recombines TRBV5-6 with TRBJ2-1; 11 nucleotides agree with TRBD2. The CDR3 runs 18 residues. Germline V gene sequence: CDR1 SGHDT, CDR2 YYEEEE. V dropped 0 bases and J dropped 4; count of bases not matched to a gene: 9. The CDR3 sequence is CASSLGLAGGSIYNEQFF. The CDR3 DNA reads as TGTGCCAGCAGCTTGGGGTTAGCGGGAGGGTCTATATACAATGAGCAGTTCTTC.

The chain has TRBV5-6 and TRBJ1-2, with D perhaps TRBD1 (6 bases). V was cut by 4 bases and J by 7 bases, with 11 bases left in between. In germline, CDR1 is SGHDT, CDR2 YYEEEE. This CDR3 comprises 12 residues. CDR3 sequence (DNA): TGTGCCAGCAGCCCGCGGGGGGCTGGCTACACCTTC. Amino acids: CASSPRGAGYTF. Drawing the rest from reference TRBV5-6 and TRBJ1-2, the complete variable domain is DAGVTQSPTHLIKTRGQQVTLRCSPKSGHDTVSWYQQALGQGPQFIFQYYEEEERQRGNFPDRFSGHQFPNYSSELNVNALLLGDSALYLCASSPRGAGYTFGSGTRLTVV.

The CDR3 here is CASSLNRDNEQFF. DNA of the CDR3: TGTGCCAGCAGCTTAAATCGGGACAATGAGCAGTTCTTC. The J gene is TRBJ2-1, the V gene TRBV7-3; D not certain. The CDR3 is 13 amino acids. The germline V gene encodes CDR1 SGHTA and CDR2 FQGTGA. V was trimmed by 1 base and J by 5 bases, leaving 6 bases between them.

The sample holds a few counts of this clone. The rearrangement joins TRBV28 to TRBJ1-2; 7 nucleotides align to TRBD1. The CDR3 extends over 14 amino acids. V was clipped by 3 bases and J by 8 bases; unmatched bases: 9. CDR1 is MDHEN and CDR2 is SYDVKM in the germline V gene. The CDR3: CASSFATGTEGYTF. Here the CDR3 DNA reads TGTGCCAGCAGTTTCGCGACAGGGACGGAGGGCTACACCTTC.

The rearrangement joins TRBV6-5 to TRBJ2-7, with TRBD1 matching over 9 bases. This CDR3 has 13 residues. Germline CDR1 MNHEY, CDR2 SVGAGI. With V trimmed by 8 bases and J by 3 bases, 5 bases remained unmatched. Here the CDR3 reads CASLTGGGYEQYF. In DNA, the CDR3 is TGTGCCAGCCTGACAGGGGGTGGCTACGAGCAGTACTTC.

The chain carries TRBV28 and TRBJ2-7; 8 nucleotides align to TRBD1. The CDR3 runs to 13 residues. Losses at the gene ends were 6 bases for V and 3 bases for J; bases not matched to a gene: 4. Germline V gives CDR1 MDHEN, CDR2 SYDVKM. CDR3 in amino acids: CASRDGQGYEQYF. The DNA for the CDR3 is TGTGCCAGCAGGGATGGACAGGGCTACGAGCAGTACTTC.

This CDR3 reads CASSLRGSTYNEQFF. The CDR3 DNA sequence: TGTGCCAGCAGCCTTCGGGGTAGCACCTACAATGAGCAGTTCTTC. This chain connects TRBV3-1 (or the pseudogene TRBV3-2) to TRBJ2-1; D possibly corresponds to TRBD2 (5 bases). CDR3 length equals 15 residues. Deletions cut 4 bases from V and 2 bases from J, with 12 bases between. From germline, CDR1 is LGHDT and CDR2 YNNKEL (reference sequence).

The chain employs TRBV9 and TRBJ2-1; 13 nucleotides agree with TRBD2. Germline CDR1 reads SGDLS; CDR2 reads YYNGEE. Trimming took 4 bases from V and 5 from J; bases not matched to a gene: 6. The CDR3 extends over 16 amino acids. CDR3 residues: CASSPRLAGGNNEQFF. The DNA of the CDR3 is TGTGCCAGCAGCCCTCGACTAGCGGGAGGTAACAATGAGCAGTTCTTC.

The gene calls are TRBV5-1 and TRBJ1-2; the D gene is possibly TRBD1 (5 bases). Germline V gives CDR1 SGHRS, CDR2 YFSETQ. The CDR3 loop spans 12 amino acids. Trimming shortened V by 5 bases and J by 8 bases, and 13 bases separated the two germline ends. This chain's CDR3 is CASSPMGPGYTF. The CDR3 coding sequence is TGCGCCAGCAGTCCCATGGGGCCCGGCTACACCTTC.